This T cell receptor (beta chain) is drawn from a study of monozygotic twins with inflammatory bowel disease. The germline gives CDR1 MGHDK, CDR2 SYGVNS. CDR3 length: 11 residues. TCRdb re-called the 5' RACE reads; one entry per CDR3 protein, DNA not given. The sample totals approximately 420,000 distinct CDR3 sequences; its top ten clones hold approximately 2.3%. The source is a human donor with ulcerative colitis or Crohn's disease, or a healthy co-twin of an affected twin (not recorded which). Sequenced input: blood. The rearrangement links TRBV25-1 to TRBJ1-2. The CDR3 loop is CASSVGNGYTF.